The 27 T cell receptor beta chains below all came from one sample that was sequenced in a study of T-cell reconstitution after alpha-beta-depleted transplantation in children. Unique molecular identifiers were used in preparing the TCRbeta library. MiXCR, run by TCRdb on the PCR reads, gives a single entry per CDR3 protein. This sample has about 160,000 distinct CDR3 sequences, with 11% found just once. The material was PBMCs, obtained before TCRalphabeta/CD19-depleted stem cell transplant. The receptors originated from a boy younger than 10 with acute myeloid leukemia, due to receive a stem cell transplant.

In its sample, this clonotype was seen many times. The J gene is TRBJ2-1, the V gene TRBV6-4; 10 bases align to TRBD1. Trimming at V came to 0 bases and at J to 8 bases, leaving 4 bases not matched to a gene. Germline V gene lookup returns CDR1 MRHNA and CDR2 SNTAGT. The CDR3 contains 15 residues. In nucleotides, the CDR3 is TGTGCCAGCAGTGACTCGCGACAGGGGGCCGATGAGCAGTTCTTC. This encodes CASSDSRQGADEQFF.

This clonotype has a count of ten or more. This chain links TRBV7-2 with TRBJ2-7; D not certain. The V and J ends lost 2 bases and 6 bases respectively, with 5 bases between them. There are 11 residues in the CDR3. Germline V CDR1 and CDR2: SGHTA, FQGNSA. The CDR3 region is CASSLLSEQYF. The CDR3, as DNA: TGTGCCAGCAGCTTATTGTCCGAGCAGTACTTC. The full variable domain, completed using reference TRBV7-2 and TRBJ2-7, is GAGVSQSPSNKVTEKGKDVELRCDPISGHTALYWYRQSLGQGLEFLIYFQGNSAPDKSGLPSDRFSAERTGGSVSTLTIQRTQQEDSAVYLCASSLLSEQYFGPGTRLTVT.

This chain joins TRBV28 and TRBJ2-3, with D perhaps assigned TRBD1 or TRBD2 (5 bases each). Trimming took 3 bases from V and 2 from J, leaving 12 bases between them. The CDR3 spans 15 residues. Germline values: CDR1 MDHEN, CDR2 SYDVKM. CDR3 protein: CASSLRVGATDTQYF. The CDR3 DNA follows: TGTGCCAGCAGTTTGAGGGTTGGGGCCACAGATACGCAGTATTTT. The whole variable domain, remainder taken from reference TRBV28 and TRBJ2-3, is DVKVTQSSRYLVKRTGEKVFLECVQDMDHENMFWYRQDPGLGLRLIYFSYDVKMKEKGDIPEGYSVSREKKERFSLILESASTNQTSMYLCASSLRVGATDTQYFGPGTRLTVL.

The sample holds one count of this clonotype. This sequence may be a read error, since a much larger clone differs from it by one base. V and J are TRBV5-4 and TRBJ2-5; D is unclear. Deletions cut 0 bases from V and 2 bases from J, with 11 bases between. This CDR3 is 15 amino acids long. Germline CDR1 is SGHNT and CDR2 is YYREEE (reference sequence). CDR3 residues: CASSLAWVSQETQYF. CDR3 DNA sequence: TGTGCCAGCAGCTTGGCATGGGTATCACAAGAGACCCAGTACTTC.

About this clonotype: A much more abundant neighbour one base away suggests this may be a read error. V and J are TRBV29-1 and TRBJ2-7, with D tentatively TRBD1 (7 bases). Trimming took off 3 bases at V and 8 bases at J, with 17 bases between the two ends. This CDR3 has 13 residues. Per the germline V gene, CDR1 is SQVTM and CDR2 is ANQGSEA. As DNA, the CDR3 is TGCAGCGTTGAGCTCTGGGGGGACAGCAAGCAGTACTTC. It codes for CSVELWGDSKQYF.

This clonotype was detected many times. This chain links TRBV21-1 with TRBJ2-7; TRBD1, the table's D call, lacks a check against the DNA. TRBV21-1 is shown as a pseudogene. This CDR3 spans 15 amino acids. The CDR3: CASSKGHLSSYEQYV. The CDR3 nucleotides are TGTGCCAGCAGCAAGGGACACCTAAGCTCCTACGAGCAGTACGTC.

To note about this clonotype: Since a much larger clone is just one base distant, this may be a read error. This sequence joins TRBV5-6 and TRBJ2-1; 8 bases map to TRBD2. The CDR3 contains 16 residues. CDR1 and CDR2 from the germline V gene are SGHDT and YYEEEE. V trimming: 1 base; J trimming: 10 bases; junction bases outside the gene matches: 13. In DNA form, the CDR3 reads TGTGCCAGCAGCTTGAACGGGGGGGCCCGAGGGAGCGAGCAGTTCTTC. Translating it yields CASSLNGGARGSEQFF.

This clonotype appeared a few times. This sequence joins TRBV5-1 and TRBJ1-1; D remains ambiguous. This CDR3 has 13 residues. Germline V gives CDR1 SGHRS, CDR2 YFSETQ. The V and J ends lost 3 bases and 3 bases respectively, with 9 bases between them. CDR3 sequence: CASSYRADTEAFF. The CDR3 DNA follows: TGCGCCAGCAGCTATAGGGCAGACACTGAAGCTTTCTTT.

In its sample, this clonotype was seen many times. Here the CDR3 DNA reads TGTGCCAGCAGCCGGACTAGCGGGAGGGCCTCAGATACGCAGTATTTT. Translating gives CASSRTSGRASDTQYF. The chain uses TRBV7-3 and TRBJ2-3, with 15 bases fitting TRBD2. The CDR3 is 16 amino acids. CDR1 and CDR2 from the germline V gene are SGHTA and FQGTGA. V gave up 5 bases and J gave up 4 bases; unmatched junction bases: 4.

The rearrangement joins TRBV6-2 or TRBV6-3 to TRBJ1-1, with 10 bases fitting TRBD1. The CDR3 totals 12 residues. The germline CDR1 and CDR2 sequences are MNHEY and SVGEGT. Trimming at V came to 6 bases and at J to 8 bases, leaving 3 bases not matched to a gene. CDR3 DNA: TGTGCCAGCAGGCAGACAGGGGGCGAAGCTTTCTTT. Protein sequence: CASRQTGGEAFF.

The sample holds many counts of this clonotype. The CDR3 DNA follows: TGTGCCAGCTCACCTAGGGGAACTAGCGGGAGTGGTGAGCAGTTCTTC. Protein sequence: CASSPRGTSGSGEQFF. The chain links TRBV18 to TRBJ2-1; 11 nucleotides agree with TRBD2. The length of the CDR3 is 16 residues. Germline loops: CDR1 KGHSH, CDR2 LQKENI. Trimming removed 3 bases from V and 9 bases from J; junction bases left unmatched: 10. The entire variable domain, with the rest obtained from reference TRBV18 and TRBJ2-1, is as follows: NAGVMQNPRHLVRRRGQEARLRCSPMKGHSHVYWYRQLPEEGLKFMVYLQKENIIDESGMPKERFSAEFPKEGPSILRIQQVVRGDSAAYFCASSPRGTSGSGEQFFGPGTRLTVL.

The rearrangement joins TRBV27 to TRBJ1-6; 11 bases map to TRBD1. CDR1 is MNHEY, CDR2 SMNVEV, per germline (reference sequence). The CDR3 loop spans 19 amino acids. V shed 6 bases and J 0 bases; nucleotides not matched to a gene: 10. This CDR3 reads CASSLWTGGSSSYNSPLHF. The CDR3 DNA is TGTGCCAGCAGCCTCTGGACAGGGGGCTCTAGCTCCTATAATTCACCCCTCCACTTT.

This clonotype was observed at least ten times. The chain uses TRBV20-1 and TRBJ2-5; D is possibly TRBD1 or TRBD2 (5 bases each). Trimming left V 0 bases short and J 1 base short, with 15 bases between. CDR3 length: 16 residues. Looked up from germline, CDR1 is DFQATT and CDR2 is SNEGSKA (reference sequence). CDR3 residues: CSARDSRGRGQETQYF. The CDR3 DNA follows: TGCAGTGCTAGAGATTCTCGGGGAAGGGGCCAAGAGACCCAGTACTTC.

This clonotype was counted only a few times. The rearrangement uses TRBV4-2 and TRBJ2-3; D is unresolved. V was clipped by 3 bases and J by 0 bases, with 7 bases between them. In germline, CDR1 is LGHNA, CDR2 YNFKEQ. There are 14 residues in the CDR3. The CDR3 here is CASSHRESTDTQYF. The DNA of the CDR3 is TGTGCCAGCAGCCATAGGGAAAGCACAGATACGCAGTATTTT.

CDR3 protein: CASSHQGDSYNEQFF. The CDR3 region has the DNA TGTGCCAGCAGCCATCAGGGGGACTCCTACAATGAGCAGTTCTTC. This sequence joins TRBV7-9 and TRBJ2-1, with 7 nucleotides matching TRBD1. The CDR3 is 15 residues long. CDR1 and CDR2 from the germline V gene are SEHNR and FQNEAQ (reference sequence). The V gene end was trimmed by 5 bases and the J gene end by 0 bases; junction bases not matched to a gene: 4. The full variable domain, with the rest looked up from reference TRBV7-9 and TRBJ2-1, is DTGVSQNPRHKITKRGQNVTFRCDPISEHNRLYWYRQTLGQGPEFLTYFQNEAQLEKSRLLSDRFSAERPKGSFSTLEIQRTEQGDSAMYLCASSHQGDSYNEQFFGPGTRLTVL.

This clonotype was seen ten or more times. The CDR3 is CASSLAPGNNEQFF. DNA for the CDR3: TGCGCCAGCAGCTTGGCTCCAGGGAACAATGAGCAGTTCTTC. The V and J genes are TRBV5-1 and TRBJ2-1; weak D call: TRBD1 (5 bases). Germline CDR1 is SGHRS and CDR2 is YFSETQ. CDR3 size: 14 residues. Trimming removed 0 bases at V and 5 bases at J, with 9 bases between.

The table lists this clonotype with a count of one. A much larger clone sits a single nucleotide away, making a read error possible. The conserved phenylalanine or tryptophan is not found at the CDR3 terminus, so this likely reflects a read error. The chain has TRBV10-3 and TRBJ2-5; maybe TRBD1 (7 bases). There are 15 residues in the CDR3. Germline V gene sequence: CDR1 ENHRY, CDR2 SYGVKD. V lost 2 bases, J lost 7 bases, and 17 bases lay in between. The CDR3 bases are TGTGCCATCAGTGAGGAGGGACTCACAGGGGCGACCCAGTACATC. It encodes CAISEEGLTGATQYI.

There are many counts of this clonotype. This chain links TRBV12-3 or TRBV12-4 with TRBJ2-1; 7 bases match TRBD2. The J segment lost 0 bases and the V segment lost 7 bases, leaving 15 bases of the junction unmatched. The CDR3 is 18 residues long. The CDR3 DNA follows: TGTGCCAGCACCCCGAAGGGCTTTAGCGGGCTCTCCTACAATGAGCAGTTCTTC. Its protein is CASTPKGFSGLSYNEQFF.

In its sample, this clonotype was seen many times. V usage is TRBV4-2 and J usage is TRBJ1-4; D might be TRBD1 (5 bases). The CDR3 consists of 19 residues. Germline-derived CDR1 and CDR2 are LGHNA and YNFKEQ. The ends were cut back, 0 bases at V and 0 bases at J, with 17 bases in the middle. The CDR3 nucleotides read TGTGCCAGCAGCCAAGATGGGGCCATCCTGGGCACAACTAATGAAAAACTGTTTTTT. Residues: CASSQDGAILGTTNEKLFF.

This clonotype was recorded at least ten times. The chain uses TRBV5-6 and TRBJ1-2; tentatively, D is TRBD1 (5 bases). The CDR3 has 21 residues. Per the germline V gene, CDR1 is SGHDT and CDR2 is YYEEEE. The V end lost 0 bases, the J end lost 0 bases, and 27 bases lay between the germline ends. DNA of the CDR3: TGTGCCAGCAGCTTGGGAGGCAGGGTCTTTACATTAATACTTACTAACTATGGCTACACCTTC. Encoded protein: CASSLGGRVFTLILTNYGYTF.

This clonotype was counted at least ten times. The rearrangement joins TRBV20-1 to TRBJ1-5, with a tentative D call TRBD1 (6 bases). The CDR3 loop spans 14 amino acids. From germline, CDR1 is DFQATT and CDR2 SNEGSKA (reference sequence). Trimming pared 6 bases from V and 1 base from J, leaving 13 bases between. The CDR3 nucleotides read TGCAGTGCGTATCTAGGGGGAAGCAATCAGCCCCAGCATTTT. This encodes CSAYLGGSNQPQHF.

This clonotype was detected many times. The V gene is TRBV20-1, the J gene TRBJ2-7; TRBD1 might be the D (6 bases). This CDR3 has 12 residues. Germline V gene sequence: CDR1 DFQATT, CDR2 SNEGSKA (reference sequence). The ends were cut back, 1 base at V and 11 bases at J, with 15 bases in the middle. CDR3 sequence (DNA): TGCAGTGCTAGAGTATTGACAGGTGACGAGTACTTC. Its translation: CSARVLTGDEYF.

This clonotype appeared many times. The V and J genes are TRBV7-9 and TRBJ2-1; D possibly corresponds to TRBD1 (5 bases). The CDR3 contains 14 residues. V was cut by 4 bases and J by 12 bases, with 19 bases left in between. Germline CDR1 reads SEHNR; CDR2 reads FQNEAQ (reference sequence). CDR3 nucleotide sequence: TGTGCCAGCAGCTCAGAGAGACAGCTGACTGGGCAGTTCTTC. This encodes CASSSERQLTGQFF. The full variable domain, with the rest looked up from reference TRBV7-9 and TRBJ2-1, is DTGVSQNPRHKITKRGQNVTFRCDPISEHNRLYWYRQTLGQGPEFLTYFQNEAQLEKSRLLSDRFSAERPKGSFSTLEIQRTEQGDSAMYLCASSSERQLTGQFFGPGTRLTVL.

There are many counts of this clonotype. The rearrangement joins TRBV6-5 to TRBJ2-7; 8 bases are a match to TRBD2. V lost 6 bases to trimming and J lost 3 bases; unmatched junction nucleotides: 7. This CDR3 contains 14 residues. Germline V gives CDR1 MNHEY, CDR2 SVGAGI. For the CDR3, the DNA is TGTGCCAGCAGCCGTTCCCGGGAGGGCTACGAGCAGTACTTC. Translated: CASSRSREGYEQYF.

This clonotype has a count of ten or more. In DNA form, the CDR3 reads TGTGCCAGCAGATTTCTCGGGACCTCACATAACATTCAGTACTTC. Residues: CASRFLGTSHNIQYF. The chain recombines TRBV28 with TRBJ2-4; the D gene could be TRBD1 or TRBD2 (5 bases each). The CDR3 covers 15 residues. Between the trimmed V and J ends, which lost 6 bases and 7 bases, there was a span of 19 bases. The germline CDR1 and CDR2 sequences are MDHEN and SYDVKM.

This clonotype was picked up many times. This chain connects TRBV4-1 to TRBJ2-1; maybe TRBD2 (5 bases). Germline V gene data show CDR1 as MGHRA and CDR2 as YSYEKL. V shed 0 bases and J shed 1 base, with 10 bases lying between them. The CDR3 is 16 amino acids. The DNA of the CDR3 is TGCGCCAGCAGCCAAGATCTCTTAGCGTCCTACAATGAGCAGTTCTTC. It codes for CASSQDLLASYNEQFF.

This clonotype was observed many times. The chain has TRBV5-1 and TRBJ2-7; D is ambiguous. V was trimmed by 3 bases and J by 7 bases, leaving 8 bases between them. The CDR3 runs 11 residues. Germline V gene lookup returns CDR1 SGHRS and CDR2 YFSETQ. The CDR3 loop reads CASSSGLEQYF. DNA for the CDR3: TGCGCCAGCAGCTCAGGCTTGGAGCAGTACTTC.